The text below deals with one TCR beta chain. This entry is derived from a study of response to subunit inactivated influenza vaccine. Per the germline V gene, CDR1 is MNHNS and CDR2 is SASEGT. The V and J ends lost 6 bases and 7 bases, in that order; junction bases with no gene match: 11. This CDR3 has 16 residues. TCRdb reprocessed the RT-PCR reads via MiXCR and lists one record per CDR3 protein. The table lists 600,000 to 850,000 distinct CDR3 sequences, 14% of them singletons. The clonotype comes from a man aged 45-60 years who received an inactivated influenza vaccine. The specimen comprised PBMCs from blood, sampled less than 15 days before vaccination. This sequence joins TRBV6-1 and TRBJ2-2; 10 positions match TRBD1. CDR3 DNA sequence: TGTGCCAGCAGATCACCGGGACAGGGGATGGGCGGGGAGCTGTTTTTT. Translating it yields CASRSPGQGMGGELFF.